The rows below give T cell receptor beta chains drawn from one sample of a study of graft-versus-host responses after intestinal transplantation. The antigens of these receptors remain unknown. Profiled with immunoSEQ multiplex PCR; TCRdb holds only in-frame clones, not every one. The table shows fewer than 110,000 clones, with about 91% occurring only once. The material was unstimulated CD4+ T cells sorted from spleen or lymph node cells, obtained before transplant. Receptor source: a human donor who was the organ donor for an intestinal transplant. CDR3s include the opening cysteine and the closing phenylalanine or tryptophan. D genes are given only for firm matches. Expanded clones get a size class; other rows say once, few or many, or leave the size out.

clone_size: NA
d_call: NA
j_call: TRBJ2-3
v_call: TRBV11-2
cdr3_aa: CASSLGHSTDTQYF
cdr3_nt: TGTGCCAGCAGCTTAGGTCACAGCACAGATACGCAGTATTTT

clone_size: few
d_call: NA
j_call: TRBJ2-1
v_call: TRBV9
cdr3_aa: CASSPRDKSYNEQFF
cdr3_nt: TGTGCCAGCAGCCCCCGAGATAAATCCTACAATGAGCAGTTCTTC

clone_size: once
d_call: TRBD2
j_call: TRBJ2-1
v_call: TRBV5-1
cdr3_aa: CASSLDPGLPYNEQFF
cdr3_nt: TGCGCCAGCAGCTTGGACCCGGGACTACCTTACAATGAGCAGTTCTTC

clone_size: NA
d_call: NA
j_call: TRBJ2-7
v_call: TRBV11-2
cdr3_aa: CASSLNYEQYF
cdr3_nt: TGTGCCAGCAGCCTAAATTACGAGCAGTACTTC

clone_size: NA
d_call: NA
j_call: TRBJ2-3
v_call: TRBV11-2
cdr3_aa: CASRPQGTDTQYF
cdr3_nt: TGTGCCAGCCGACCCCAGGGCACAGATACGCAGTATTTT

clone_size: NA
d_call: TRBD1
j_call: TRBJ1-2
v_call: TRBV25-1
cdr3_aa: CASSALDRGFGYTF
cdr3_nt: TGTGCCAGCAGTGCTTTAGACAGGGGTTTTGGCTACACCTTC

clone_size: NA
d_call: NA
j_call: TRBJ2-5
v_call: TRBV6-5
cdr3_aa: CASSYLGGKGETQYF
cdr3_nt: TGTGCCAGCAGTTACTTGGGGGGCAAAGGGGAGACCCAGTACTTC

clone_size: NA
d_call: NA
j_call: TRBJ1-1
v_call: TRBV30
cdr3_aa: CAWSFYTEAFF
cdr3_nt: TGTGCCTGGAGTTTTTACACTGAAGCTTTCTTT

clone_size: NA
d_call: NA
j_call: TRBJ1-1
v_call: TRBV5-5
cdr3_aa: CASSWGYLNTEAFF
cdr3_nt: TGTGCCAGCAGCTGGGGATACTTGAACACTGAAGCTTTCTTT

clone_size: NA
d_call: TRBD2
j_call: TRBJ2-3
v_call: TRBV5-1
cdr3_aa: CASSLGSSGGAGSDTQYF
cdr3_nt: TGCGCCAGCAGCTTGGGGTCTAGCGGGGGGGCCGGATCAGATACGCAGTATTTT

clone_size: NA
d_call: TRBD2
j_call: TRBJ2-7
v_call: TRBV2
cdr3_aa: CASRRAGVEYEQYF
cdr3_nt: TGTGCCAGCAGGAGAGCGGGAGTCGAGTACGAGCAGTACTTC

clone_size: NA
d_call: TRBD2
j_call: TRBJ2-2
v_call: TRBV7-9
cdr3_aa: CASSSGLGNTGELFF
cdr3_nt: TGTGCCAGCAGCTCAGGACTAGGCAACACCGGGGAGCTGTTTTTT

clone_size: NA
d_call: NA
j_call: TRBJ2-2
v_call: TRBV5-1
cdr3_aa: CASSLVTEAIELFF
cdr3_nt: TGCGCCAGCAGCTTGGTGACCGAGGCGATTGAGCTGTTTTTT

clone_size: NA
d_call: NA
j_call: TRBJ2-4
v_call: TRBV19
cdr3_aa: CASSIKFRDIQYF
cdr3_nt: TGTGCCAGTAGTATTAAATTTCGGGACATTCAGTACTTC

clone_size: NA
d_call: NA
j_call: TRBJ2-5
v_call: TRBV29-1
cdr3_aa: CSVTHLLSYQETQYF
cdr3_nt: TGCAGCGTGACCCATCTTTTGAGTTACCAAGAGACCCAGTACTTC

clone_size: NA
d_call: NA
j_call: TRBJ1-2
v_call: TRBV28
cdr3_aa: CASSLSRVWYGYTF
cdr3_nt: TGTGCCAGCAGTTTATCTAGGGTCTGGTATGGCTACACCTTC

clone_size: NA
d_call: NA
j_call: TRBJ2-2
v_call: TRBV29-1
cdr3_aa: CSVESWGRGTGELFF
cdr3_nt: TGCAGCGTTGAAAGTTGGGGGAGAGGCACCGGGGAGCTGTTTTTT

clone_size: NA
d_call: NA
j_call: TRBJ2-3
v_call: TRBV7-2
cdr3_aa: CASSLADTQYF
cdr3_nt: TGTGCCAGCAGCCTCGCCGATACGCAGTATTTT

clone_size: NA
d_call: NA
j_call: TRBJ2-3
v_call: TRBV14
cdr3_aa: CASSSQASALTDTQYF
cdr3_nt: TGTGCCAGCAGCTCCCAAGCTAGCGCCCTCACAGATACGCAGTATTTT

clone_size: NA
d_call: NA
j_call: TRBJ1-2
v_call: TRBV21-1
cdr3_aa: CASSKVRKGDYGYTF
cdr3_nt: TGTGCCAGCAGCAAAGTGAGGAAGGGCGACTATGGCTACACCTTC

clone_size: NA
d_call: NA
j_call: TRBJ1-5
v_call: TRBV6-1
cdr3_aa: CASRKALNQPQHF
cdr3_nt: TGTGCCAGCAGAAAGGCATTAAATCAGCCCCAGCATTTT

clone_size: NA
d_call: TRBD2
j_call: TRBJ2-1
v_call: TRBV10-1
cdr3_aa: CARGRGGPSYNEQFF
cdr3_nt: TGCGCCAGGGGCCGGGGGGGGCCATCGTACAATGAGCAGTTCTTC

clone_size: NA
d_call: TRBD2
j_call: TRBJ2-7
v_call: TRBV7-2
cdr3_aa: CASSLGPAGEQYF
cdr3_nt: TGTGCCAGCAGCTTAGGACCAGCGGGGGAGCAGTACTTC

clone_size: once
d_call: NA
j_call: TRBJ2-5
v_call: TRBV7-2
cdr3_aa: CASSPSVWETQYF
cdr3_nt: TGTGCCAGCAGCCCGTCAGTGTGGGAGACCCAGTACTTC

clone_size: NA
d_call: NA
j_call: TRBJ2-7
v_call: TRBV20-1
cdr3_aa: CSARRHFEQYF
cdr3_nt: TGCAGTGCTAGAAGGCATTTTGAGCAGTACTTC

clone_size: NA
d_call: NA
j_call: TRBJ2-3
v_call: TRBV18
cdr3_aa: CASSRSSGTDTQYF
cdr3_nt: TGTGCCAGCTCAAGGAGCTCCGGCACAGATACGCAGTATTTT

clone_size: NA
d_call: NA
j_call: TRBJ2-7
v_call: TRBV4-1
cdr3_aa: CASSQVQGIYEQYF
cdr3_nt: TGCGCCAGCAGCCAAGTACAGGGTATCTACGAGCAGTACTTC

clone_size: NA
d_call: TRBD1
j_call: TRBJ2-5
v_call: TRBV2
cdr3_aa: CAGGEVTGGIRGKETQYF
cdr3_nt: TGTGCCGGAGGGGAGGTGACAGGGGGAATTCGGGGTAAAGAGACCCAGTACTTC

clone_size: NA
d_call: TRBD2
j_call: TRBJ2-3
v_call: TRBV15
cdr3_aa: CATSTLAVTDTQYF
cdr3_nt: TGTGCCACCAGCACACTAGCGGTCACAGATACGCAGTATTTT

clone_size: NA
d_call: TRBD1
j_call: TRBJ1-5
v_call: TRBV27
cdr3_aa: CASSPWDSSNQPQHF
cdr3_nt: TGTGCCAGCAGTCCCTGGGACAGTAGCAATCAGCCCCAGCATTTT

clone_size: NA
d_call: NA
j_call: TRBJ2-7
v_call: TRBV6-8
cdr3_aa: CASSPLWPNFDEQYF
cdr3_nt: TGTGCCAGCAGTCCCTTGTGGCCTAACTTTGACGAGCAGTACTTC

clone_size: NA
d_call: TRBD1
j_call: TRBJ1-2
v_call: TRBV7-9
cdr3_aa: CASSLLYRGLYGYTF
cdr3_nt: TGTGCCAGCAGCTTACTCTACAGGGGCCTATATGGCTACACCTTC

clone_size: few
d_call: TRBD1
j_call: TRBJ2-2
v_call: TRBV5-1
cdr3_aa: CASSGDRGPSGELFF
cdr3_nt: TGCGCCAGCAGCGGGGACAGGGGGCCGAGCGGGGAGCTGTTTTTT

clone_size: NA
d_call: NA
j_call: TRBJ2-3
v_call: TRBV27
cdr3_aa: CASSSRRGFRTDTQYF
cdr3_nt: TGTGCCAGCAGTTCACGAAGGGGGTTTCGGACAGATACGCAGTATTTT

clone_size: NA
d_call: NA
j_call: TRBJ1-1
v_call: TRBV6-5
cdr3_aa: CASSYSMPLNTEAFF
cdr3_nt: TGTGCCAGCAGTTACTCGATGCCCCTGAACACTGAAGCTTTCTTT

clone_size: NA
d_call: TRBD1
j_call: TRBJ2-3
v_call: TRBV5-4
cdr3_aa: CASSSGGARDTQYF
cdr3_nt: TGTGCCAGCAGCTCAGGGGGCGCACGAGATACGCAGTATTTT

clone_size: NA
d_call: NA
j_call: TRBJ2-2
v_call: TRBV27
cdr3_aa: CASSPRGLAGELFF
cdr3_nt: TGTGCCAGCAGCCCCAGAGGATTGGCCGGGGAGCTGTTTTTT

clone_size: NA
d_call: NA
j_call: TRBJ1-3
v_call: TRBV14
cdr3_aa: CASSQDHYWAGNTIYF
cdr3_nt: TGTGCCAGCAGCCAAGATCATTATTGGGCTGGAAACACCATATATTTT

clone_size: once
d_call: TRBD2
j_call: TRBJ2-3
v_call: TRBV7-2
cdr3_aa: CASSLRLAGSTDTQYF
cdr3_nt: TGTGCCAGCAGCCTCCGACTAGCGGGAAGCACAGATACGCAGTATTTT

clone_size: NA
d_call: TRBD2
j_call: TRBJ2-3
v_call: TRBV7-9
cdr3_aa: CASSLGASGSRTDTQYF
cdr3_nt: TGTGCCAGCAGCTTAGGCGCTAGCGGGAGTCGCACAGATACGCAGTATTTT

clone_size: NA
d_call: TRBD2
j_call: TRBJ2-5
v_call: TRBV10-1
cdr3_aa: CASSERTSEETQYF
cdr3_nt: TGCGCCAGCAGTGAGAGGACTAGCGAAGAGACCCAGTACTTC

clone_size: NA
d_call: TRBD2
j_call: TRBJ2-5
v_call: TRBV5-1
cdr3_aa: CASSERGDQETQYF
cdr3_nt: TGCGCCAGCAGCGAGCGGGGCGATCAAGAGACCCAGTACTTC

clone_size: NA
d_call: NA
j_call: TRBJ2-2
v_call: TRBV10-2
cdr3_aa: CASSENLPNTGELFF
cdr3_nt: TGCGCCAGCAGTGAAAACCTTCCGAACACCGGGGAGCTGTTTTTT

clone_size: NA
d_call: NA
j_call: TRBJ2-4
v_call: TRBV6-1
cdr3_aa: CASRKLTENIQYF
cdr3_nt: TGTGCCAGCAGGAAGTTGACAGAAAACATTCAGTACTTC

clone_size: NA
d_call: NA
j_call: TRBJ2-1
v_call: TRBV4-2
cdr3_aa: CASSPGRPYNEQFF
cdr3_nt: TGTGCCAGCAGCCCGGGACGGCCTTACAATGAGCAGTTCTTC

clone_size: NA
d_call: NA
j_call: TRBJ1-5
v_call: TRBV6-1
cdr3_aa: CASGAGRPNQPQHF
cdr3_nt: TGTGCCAGCGGGGCGGGGCGTCCCAATCAGCCCCAGCATTTT

clone_size: NA
d_call: NA
j_call: TRBJ1-2
v_call: TRBV6-1
cdr3_aa: CASSEPTGALSYGYTF
cdr3_nt: TGTGCCAGCAGTGAACCCACGGGGGCCTTATCCTATGGCTACACCTTC

clone_size: NA
d_call: NA
j_call: TRBJ2-5
v_call: TRBV5-1
cdr3_aa: CASSSGQPQETQYF
cdr3_nt: TGCGCCAGCAGTTCTGGACAGCCACAAGAGACCCAGTACTTC

clone_size: NA
d_call: NA
j_call: TRBJ2-3
v_call: TRBV5-1
cdr3_aa: CASSLGGATDTQYF
cdr3_nt: TGCGCCAGCAGCTTGGGGGGAGCGACAGATACGCAGTATTTT

clone_size: few
d_call: TRBD2
j_call: TRBJ2-1
v_call: TRBV5-4
cdr3_aa: CASSWTSGGLDEQFF
cdr3_nt: TGTGCCAGCAGCTGGACTAGCGGGGGGCTGGATGAGCAGTTCTTC